The subject of this entry is one T cell receptor beta chain. Its antigen is undetermined. Sequencing targeted TCR beta in blood CD8+ and CD4+ T cells. TEMRA cells were FACS-enriched, and CD8+ and CD4+ T cells were isolated negatively. An input of about 0.5 to 1 ug of RNA was subjected to reverse transcription using random hexamers. Multiplex immunoSEQ PCR targeted 54 Vbeta and 13 Jbeta TCR beta segments. Each CDR3 protein is one row after TCRdb ran MiXCR on the immunoSEQ multiplex PCR reads. The sample yields about 130,000 distinct CDR3 sequences, roughly 96% seen once. This record belongs to a study of CD8 T cells in Susac syndrome. Findings of the study overall: The study's TCR sequencing and HLA analysis drew on a certain number of individuals. That number was acknowledged as relatively small.

Sequenced material: CD4+ T cells from PBMCs. The TCR was taken from a human donor in good health.

CDR3 in DNA: TGCAGCGTTGAATTGCCCCCCAAGAAGCTGTTTTTT. Protein sequence: CSVELPPKKLFF. This chain joins TRBV29-1 and TRBJ2-2; D unresolved. The CDR3 is made up of 12 amino acids. Germline loops: CDR1 SQVTM, CDR2 ANQGSEA. Trimming removed 2 bases from V and 12 bases from J, with 13 bases in between.